The present TCR beta chain was sequenced within a study of human T cells and chemical hapten exposure. Specified time point: pre-sensitization, week 0. Indicated treatment: therapeutic diphenylcyclopropenone sensitization with weekly scalp DPC. Ahead of applying each patch test, blood was sampled. In the library, unique molecular identifiers were attached to individual cDNA molecules. One entry per CDR3 protein results from TCRdb running MiXCR on the RACE reads. The table records about 68,000 distinct CDR3 sequences, roughly 11% of them present only once. With 6 bases clipped from V and 2 bases from J, the junction kept 12 bases outside the gene matches. Per germline, CDR1 MDHEN and CDR2 SYDVKM. This CDR3 is 17 amino acids long.

This sample comprised whole blood, obtained in connection with sensitization to the hapten diphenylcyclopropenone (DPC). The chain joins TRBV28 to TRBJ2-7; 11 positions match TRBD2. This clonotype was obtained from a woman between 45 and 65 years old with alopecia areata. Some clones in this sample may be carry-over from other donors' samples. The CDR3 DNA reads as TGTGCCAGCAGACTAAGGCCCTCGGGACTAGCGGCCTACGAGCAGTACTTC. Protein sequence: CASRLRPSGLAAYEQYF.